This is a list of T cell receptor beta chains from one sample in a study of PD-L1 blockade in urothelial cancer. Sequencing used immunoSEQ multiplex PCR; TCRdb keeps in-frame clones, though not all of them. The table lists 50,000 or so clones, about 86% of them singletons. The sequenced sample was PBMCs, obtained around atezolizumab (anti-PD-L1) treatment. The origin of the receptors is a man aged 55 to 70 with urothelial cancer. CDR3s include the opening cysteine and the closing phenylalanine or tryptophan. The order of the fields is J gene, D gene, clone size, V gene, CDR3 DNA, CDR3 protein. A D gene is named only where the DNA matches it firmly. Size is stated for part of the rows, as once, few or many counts, or as a class when the clone is expanded.

>TRBJ2-7|.|.|TRBV29-1
TGCAGCGTTGGCAGGGGCTACCCCTACGAGCAGTACTTC
CSVGRGYPYEQYF
>TRBJ2-7|.|.|TRBV5-1
TGCGCCAGCAGCTTGGGAGGGGGGGTGGTCGCCTACGAGCAGTACTTC
CASSLGGGVVAYEQYF
>TRBJ2-3|TRBD1|few|TRBV18
TGTGCCAGCAGAGGGACAGGGACAGATACGCAGTATTTT
CASRGTGTDTQYF
>TRBJ1-2|TRBD1|.|TRBV7-2
TGTGCCAGCAGCCAGGGACAGGCCTATGGCTACACCTTC
CASSQGQAYGYTF
>TRBJ2-7|TRBD2|.|TRBV10-3
TGTGCCATCAGCAGCGGGGGCCACGAGCAGTACTTC
CAISSGGHEQYF
>TRBJ2-3|.|once|TRBV5-4
TGTGCCAGCAGCTTGGCCGGGGGGCACACAGATACGCAGTATTTT
CASSLAGGHTDTQYF
>TRBJ2-4|.|.|TRBV4-1
TGCGCCAGCAGCCAAGATTCAAGCGGGCAAGTCAAAAACATTCAGTACTTC
CASSQDSSGQVKNIQYF
>TRBJ2-4|.|.|TRBV7-9
TGTGCCAGCGGACTGCGTGAATCGGAGTACTTC
CASGLRESEYF
>TRBJ2-7|TRBD1|once|TRBV6-4
TGTGCCAGCAGAGGGGGCGCGAAAATTCACGAGCAGTACTTC
CASRGGAKIHEQYF
>TRBJ1-3|.|.|TRBV15
TGTGCCACCAGCAGGCCCCCCGGCTCTGGAAACACCATATATTTT
CATSRPPGSGNTIYF
>TRBJ2-5|TRBD2|once|TRBV19
TGTGCCAGTATCCCCAGCGGGGGGTCCCAAGAGACCCAGTACTTC
CASIPSGGSQETQYF
>TRBJ1-2|.|.|TRBV28
TGTGCCAGCTCTGGGCAGGCCAACTCCGGCTACACCTTC
CASSGQANSGYTF
>TRBJ1-2|TRBD1|.|TRBV18
TGTGCCAGCTCCTACGCCCAGGGGGCCGATTTCGGTGGCTACACCTTC
CASSYAQGADFGGYTF
>TRBJ1-2|TRBD1|.|TRBV5-6
TGTGCCAGCAGCTTGCGGGCAGGGGGCACCTTC
CASSLRAGGTF
>TRBJ1-2|.|once|TRBV27
TGTGCCAGCAGTTTATCTTATCCCAGTAACTATGGCTACACCTTC
CASSLSYPSNYGYTF
>TRBJ1-2|.|few|TRBV10-3
TGTGCCATCACTAAGACCGGGATCAACTATGGCTACACCTTC
CAITKTGINYGYTF
>TRBJ2-7|.|.|TRBV18
TGTGCCAGCTCATCGCCCGGGACACCCGACTACGAGCAGTACTTC
CASSSPGTPDYEQYF
>TRBJ1-1|.|.|TRBV6-1
TGTGCCAGCAGTGAGGGGAATAGGGGTGTGGTCACTGAAGCTTTCTTT
CASSEGNRGVVTEAFF
>TRBJ2-7|TRBD2|.|TRBV5-4
TGTGCCAACAGCTTGGAGGGCGGGAGGCTATCCTACGAGCAGTACTTC
CANSLEGGRLSYEQYF
>TRBJ2-7|TRBD2|.|TRBV9
TGTGCCAGCAGCAGAACCGGGACTAGCGGGACCTACGAGCAGTACTTC
CASSRTGTSGTYEQYF
>TRBJ2-1|TRBD1|.|TRBV6-5
TGTGCCAGCAGTTACTCGATACAGGGGAGTGAGCAGTTCTTC
CASSYSIQGSEQFF
>TRBJ1-4|.|.|TRBV4-2
TGTGCCAGCAGCCAAGAGTTGGCGGTTAATGAAAAACTGTTTTTT
CASSQELAVNEKLFF
>TRBJ1-1|TRBD1|.|TRBV6-6
TGTGCCAGCAGTTACGACAGGGGGGGCACTGAAGCTTTCTTT
CASSYDRGGTEAFF